The clone carrying this TCR beta chain was seen a single time. Its antigen is as yet unknown. PCR amplification relied on 60 Vbeta primers (plus 13 Jbeta primers). Clones were sequenced by immunoSEQ multiplex PCR, and TCRdb holds only the in-frame ones, with some missing. The table records 150,000 or so clones, approximately 82% of them present only once. This specimen belongs to a study of cytomegalovirus exposure and HLA in healthy donors. Whole-study results and caveats: Highest at DRB1 and lowest at HLA-C, TCR association rates differed among HLA loci in a later analysis.

The study sampled nominally healthy donors, though unrecorded immune exposures were likely. The TCR comes from a woman in her fifties or sixties in good health and CMV-seropositive. Sequencing input: PBMCs.

CDR3 amino acids: CASSTLAARAQYF. The CDR3 DNA sequence: TGTGCCAGCAGCACACTAGCGGCCAGGGCCCAGTACTTC. The rearrangement links TRBV7-9 to TRBJ2-5, with 8 positions matching TRBD2. The CDR3 sequence is 13 residues long. Germline trimming cut 5 bases from V and 9 bases from J; bases unmatched to any gene: 8. Germline CDR1 is SEHNR and CDR2 is FQNEAQ (reference sequence).